This T cell receptor (beta chain) was recovered during a study of blood T cells in healthy people across ages. Study-wide findings and caveats: A strong correlation was seen between TCR beta diversity and naive T cell percentage.

Regarding this clonotype: What it binds is not known.

A second about 6 to 11 cycle PCR used barcoded and J-beta primers. TCRdb reprocessed the 5' RACE reads via MiXCR and lists one record per CDR3 protein. This table holds about 280,000 distinct CDR3 sequences, around 27% found once. This clonotype originated in a woman aged 70-85 years in good health. Sequencing was performed on blood.

As DNA, the CDR3 is TGCAGTGCTAGAGATCAAGGGGTTTCCTACGAGCAGTACTTC. Translating gives CSARDQGVSYEQYF. The V call is TRBV20-1, the J call TRBJ2-5, with D perhaps TRBD1 (5 bases). The J call may be wrong; the DNA end is better matched by TRBJ2-7. The CDR3 contains 14 residues. The germline V gene has CDR1 DFQATT and CDR2 SNEGSKA (reference sequence).